Presented here are 12 T cell receptor beta chains from one specimen sequenced in a study of shared T cell receptors in the human thymus. Sequencing was performed with immunoSEQ multiplex PCR; in TCRdb, only in-frame clones are kept and a portion is missing. The sample yields about 500,000 clones, about 80% seen once. The data were also submitted as part of a second study, on human thymus T cells.

The material sequenced was thymocytes. The receptors were sampled from a boy under three years old with a congenital heart defect.

V and J are TRBV11-2 and TRBJ2-7; D gene ambiguous. CDR3 size: 14 residues. The germline gives CDR1 SGHAT, CDR2 FQNNGV. Trimming shortened V by 3 bases and J by 4 bases, and 13 bases separated the two germline ends. The CDR3 DNA sequence: TGTGCCAGCAGCTTGTGCCACTTGGAGTACGAGCAGTACTTC. Amino acids: CASSLCHLEYEQYF.

The chain carries TRBV11-2 and TRBJ2-1, with 7 bases fitting TRBD2. Germline V gives CDR1 SGHAT, CDR2 FQNNGV. J gave up 0 bases and V 10 bases, and 9 bases lay outside the gene matches. The CDR3 is 15 residues long. The CDR3 bases are TGTGCCACCGCTCTAGCGGCACTCTCCTACAATGAGCAGTTCTTC. It translates to CATALAALSYNEQFF.

The chain couples TRBV29-1 to TRBJ1-1; weak D call: TRBD1 (5 bases). This CDR3 has 12 residues. Per the germline V gene, CDR1 is SQVTM and CDR2 is ANQGSEA. V shed 4 bases and J shed 7 bases, with 13 bases lying between them. The CDR3 nucleotides read TGCAGCGTTGTGGTCCGGCAGGGTGAAGCTTTCTTT. It codes for CSVVVRQGEAFF.

This chain links TRBV4-2 with TRBJ1-1; D gene unclear. This CDR3 has 16 residues. Per the germline V gene, CDR1 is LGHNA and CDR2 is YNFKEQ. Trimming shortened V by 2 bases and J by 3 bases, and 16 bases separated the two germline ends. The DNA for the CDR3 is TGTGCCAGCAGCCAAAACCCAAGGAGGGAGGACACTGAAGCTTTCTTT. Its protein product is CASSQNPRREDTEAFF.

The genes are TRBV25-1 and TRBJ2-4; TRBD1 agrees at 9 bases. V was pared by 4 bases and J by 6 bases, with 4 bases of the junction left unmatched. This CDR3 region has 14 residues. Germline V lookup: CDR1 MGHDK, CDR2 SYGVNS. The CDR3 spells CASSALDRGNIQYF. The DNA for the CDR3 is TGTGCCAGCAGTGCCCTGGACAGGGGAAACATTCAGTACTTC.

This chain uses TRBV4-1 with TRBJ2-1; 10 bases are a match to TRBD1. Trimming removed 1 base from V and 0 bases from J; junction bases left unmatched: 12. The CDR3 spans 20 residues. Germline V gene sequence: CDR1 MGHRA, CDR2 YSYEKL. The DNA for the CDR3 is TGCGCCAGCAGCCAAGTTCGGGACAGGGGCTCCCCTAGCTCCTACAATGAGCAGTTCTTC. Encoded protein: CASSQVRDRGSPSSYNEQFF.

This clone was picked up one time. J is TRBJ2-3 and V is TRBV4-3; TRBD1 is a possible D gene (6 bases). Trimming stripped 2 bases from V and 5 bases from J, with 11 bases between. Germline values: CDR1 LGHNA, CDR2 YSLEER. The CDR3 loop spans 14 amino acids. CDR3 bases: TGCGCCAGCAGCCAAAGGGGACACGGAGATACGCAGTATTTT. As protein: CASSQRGHGDTQYF.

This clone was recorded once. The chain links TRBV7-2 to TRBJ2-7, with 7 positions matching TRBD1. V lost 6 bases and J lost 2; bases outside the gene matches: 10. The CDR3 has 15 amino acids. Looked up from germline, CDR1 is SGHTA and CDR2 is FQGNSA. The CDR3 loop is CASSAGTEVAYEQYF. The CDR3 DNA reads TGTGCCAGCAGTGCCGGGACAGAAGTCGCCTACGAGCAGTACTTC.

The J gene is TRBJ1-2, the V gene TRBV29-1; TRBD1 matches at 9 bases. The CDR3 has 13 amino acids. V shed 4 bases and J 4 bases; nucleotides not matched to a gene: 4. Germline loops: CDR1 SQVTM, CDR2 ANQGSEA. Here the CDR3 reads CSVGGQGSYGYTF. The CDR3 DNA sequence: TGCAGCGTTGGGGGACAGGGAAGCTATGGCTACACCTTC.

The chain has TRBV5-4 and TRBJ1-2; TRBD1 agrees at 8 bases. From germline, CDR1 is SGHNT and CDR2 YYREEE (reference sequence). The CDR3 has 14 amino acids. V dropped 0 bases and J dropped 11; count of bases not matched to a gene: 9. The CDR3 DNA sequence: TGTGCCAGCAGCTTGGTCAGGGGGCCGGTCAGGTACACCTTC. Its translation: CASSLVRGPVRYTF.

The V call is TRBV6-5, the J call TRBJ2-2; 9 bases are a match to TRBD1. The CDR3 is made up of 16 amino acids. Germline CDR1 reads MNHEY; CDR2 reads SVGAGI. Trimming took 4 bases from V and 1 from J; bases not matched to a gene: 4. CDR3 DNA sequence: TGTGCCAGCAGTTCCCGGGACAGGGAGAACACCGGGGAGCTGTTTTTT. Its translation: CASSSRDRENTGELFF.

Only a few counts were recorded for this clone. The chain is built from TRBV5-6 and TRBJ1-2; D not certain. CDR3 length: 13 amino acids. Deletions cut 4 bases from V and 1 base from J, with 8 bases between. Germline assignment: CDR1 SGHDT and CDR2 YYEEEE. The CDR3 region is CASSPLFNYGYTF. CDR3 coding DNA: TGTGCCAGCAGCCCCCTTTTTAACTATGGCTACACCTTC.